The present T cell receptor (beta chain) was sequenced within a study of low-dose radiotherapy and immunotherapy resistance in tumors. Looking at the study overall: Cohort 2 patients were irradiated with 1 Gy every two weeks, reaching 13 Gy over 26 weeks. Participants were given intravenous cyclophosphamide 200 mg/m2 every two weeks, one day before radiation and immunotherapy.

CDR1 and CDR2 (germline): MNHNS, SASEGT. The CDR3 extends over 13 amino acids. With 8 bases removed from V and 8 bases from J, the gap between germline ends came to 16 bases. Time point of the sample: after trial treatment. Treatment here: LDRT plus nivolumab, ipilimumab, low-dose cyclophosphamide and aspirin (RACIN trial). Each donor was administered nivolumab, ipilimumab, aspirin, low-dose cyclophosphamide and low-dose radiotherapy. Comments on this clonotype: With only one base between it and a far larger clone, this is likely a read error.

Both TCRalpha and TCRbeta chains were reverse transcribed with V-gene-specific primers. Amplification, which lasted 20 to 25 PCR cycles, used a constant-region primer and V-primer adapter to amplify TCRs. mRNA, once isolated, was amplified by in vitro transcription. TCRdb fed the reads into MiXCR, producing one record per CDR3 protein. The sample contains 31,000 or so distinct CDR3 sequences, approximately 49% of which appear only once. This chain links TRBV6-1 with TRBJ2-1, with D uncertain. This TCR was recovered from a male donor with gallbladder cancer. The sequencing here drew on PBMCs, taken after low-dose radiotherapy plus immunotherapy. CDR3: CASCSPSGDEQFF. CDR3 in DNA: TGTGCCAGCTGCTCTCCTTCGGGTGATGAGCAGTTCTTC.